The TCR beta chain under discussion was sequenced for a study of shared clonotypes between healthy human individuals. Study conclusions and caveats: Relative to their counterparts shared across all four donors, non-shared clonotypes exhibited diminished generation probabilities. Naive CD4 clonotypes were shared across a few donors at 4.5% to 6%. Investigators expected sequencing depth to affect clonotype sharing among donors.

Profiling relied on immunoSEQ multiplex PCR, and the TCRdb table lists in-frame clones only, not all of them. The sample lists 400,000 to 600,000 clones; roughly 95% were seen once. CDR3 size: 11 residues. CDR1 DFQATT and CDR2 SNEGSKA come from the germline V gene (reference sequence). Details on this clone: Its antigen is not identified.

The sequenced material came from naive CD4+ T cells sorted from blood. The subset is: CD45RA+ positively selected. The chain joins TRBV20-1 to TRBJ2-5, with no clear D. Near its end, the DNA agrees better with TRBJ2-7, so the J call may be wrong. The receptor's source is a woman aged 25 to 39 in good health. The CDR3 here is CSASPPYEQYF. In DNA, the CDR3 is TGCAGTGCTAGTCCCCCCTACGAGCAGTACTTC.